This T cell receptor (beta chain) stems from a study of T cell responses to AZD1222 COVID-19 vaccine. TCRdb's copy holds only in-frame clones and misses some; the assay was immunoSEQ multiplex PCR. The sample lists 90,000 to 150,000 clones, around nine tenths occurring once. With 1 base removed from V and 3 bases from J, the gap between germline ends came to 6 bases. From germline, CDR1 is SNHLY and CDR2 FYNNEI. The CDR3 is 13 amino acids. The chain carries TRBV2 and TRBJ1-2; D not resolved. The sample in question was peripheral blood, obtained on day 0 of AZD1222 vaccination. The receptor was isolated from an adult in good health. CDR3 sequence: CASSEVLDYGYTF. As DNA, the CDR3 is TGTGCCAGCAGTGAAGTGTTGGACTATGGCTACACCTTC.